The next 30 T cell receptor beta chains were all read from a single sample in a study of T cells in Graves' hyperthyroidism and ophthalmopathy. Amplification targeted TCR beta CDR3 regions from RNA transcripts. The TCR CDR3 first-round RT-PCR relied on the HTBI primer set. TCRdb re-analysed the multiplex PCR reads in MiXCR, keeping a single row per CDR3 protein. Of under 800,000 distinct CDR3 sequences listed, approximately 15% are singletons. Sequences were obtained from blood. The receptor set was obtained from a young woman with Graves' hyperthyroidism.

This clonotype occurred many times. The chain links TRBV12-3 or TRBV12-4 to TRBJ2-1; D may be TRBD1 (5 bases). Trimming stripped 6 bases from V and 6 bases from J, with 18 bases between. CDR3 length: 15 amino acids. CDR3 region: CASSSPRLGRNEQFF. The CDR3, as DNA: TGTGCCAGCAGCTCTCCCCGATTGGGGCGCAATGAGCAGTTCTTC.

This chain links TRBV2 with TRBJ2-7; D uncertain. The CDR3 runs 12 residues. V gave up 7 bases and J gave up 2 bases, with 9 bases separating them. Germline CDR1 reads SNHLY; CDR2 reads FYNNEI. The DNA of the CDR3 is TGTGCCAGCACTCGGATTACCTACGAGCAGTACTTC. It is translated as CASTRITYEQYF.

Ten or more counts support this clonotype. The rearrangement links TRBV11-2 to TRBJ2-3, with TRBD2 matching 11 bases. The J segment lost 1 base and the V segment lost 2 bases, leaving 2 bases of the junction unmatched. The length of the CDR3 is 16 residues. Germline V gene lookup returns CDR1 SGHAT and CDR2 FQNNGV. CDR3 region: CASSLRTSGRTDTQYF. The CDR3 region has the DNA TGTGCCAGCAGCTTAAGGACTAGCGGGCGCACAGATACGCAGTATTTT.

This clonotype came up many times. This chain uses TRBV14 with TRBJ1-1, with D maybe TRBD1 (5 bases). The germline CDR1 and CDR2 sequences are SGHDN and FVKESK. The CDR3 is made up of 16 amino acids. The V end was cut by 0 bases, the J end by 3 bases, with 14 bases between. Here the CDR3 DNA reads TGTGCCAGCAGCCAAGAGTGGCCCCGAGGGGACACTGAAGCTTTCTTT. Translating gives CASSQEWPRGDTEAFF.

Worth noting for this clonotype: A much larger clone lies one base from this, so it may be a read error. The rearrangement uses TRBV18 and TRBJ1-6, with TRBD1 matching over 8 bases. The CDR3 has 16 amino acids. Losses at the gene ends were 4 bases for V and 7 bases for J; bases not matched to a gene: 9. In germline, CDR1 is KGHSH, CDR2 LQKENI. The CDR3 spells CASSLNRQGTNSPLHF. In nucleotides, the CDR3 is TGTGCCAGCTCACTAAACCGACAGGGGACCAATTCACCCCTCCACTTT.

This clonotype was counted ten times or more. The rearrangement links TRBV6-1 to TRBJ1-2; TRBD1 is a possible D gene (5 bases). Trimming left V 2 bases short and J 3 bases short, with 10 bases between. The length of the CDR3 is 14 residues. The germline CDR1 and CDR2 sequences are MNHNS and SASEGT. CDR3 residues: CASSEYRGDYGYTF. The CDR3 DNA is TGTGCCAGCAGTGAATATCGGGGGGACTATGGCTACACCTTC.

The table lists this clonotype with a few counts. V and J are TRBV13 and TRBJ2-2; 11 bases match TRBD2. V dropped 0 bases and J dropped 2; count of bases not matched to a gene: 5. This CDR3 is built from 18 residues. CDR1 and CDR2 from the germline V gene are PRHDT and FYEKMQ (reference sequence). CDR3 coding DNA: TGTGCCAGCAGCTTAGGACTAGCGGGAGAAGTTAACACCGGGGAGCTGTTTTTT. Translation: CASSLGLAGEVNTGELFF.

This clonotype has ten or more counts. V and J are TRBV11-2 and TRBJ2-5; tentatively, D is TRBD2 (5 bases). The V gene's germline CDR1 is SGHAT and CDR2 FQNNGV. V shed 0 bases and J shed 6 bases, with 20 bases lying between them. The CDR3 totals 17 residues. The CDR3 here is CASSLEGVGRALKTQYF. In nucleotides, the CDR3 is TGTGCCAGCAGCTTAGAGGGAGTGGGTCGGGCTCTGAAGACCCAGTACTTC.

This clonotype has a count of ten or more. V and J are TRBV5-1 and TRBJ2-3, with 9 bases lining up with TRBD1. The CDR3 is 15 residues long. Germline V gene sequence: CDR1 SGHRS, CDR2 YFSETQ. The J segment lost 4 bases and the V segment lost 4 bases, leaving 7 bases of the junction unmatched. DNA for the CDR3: TGCGCCAGCAGCCGGACAGGGGCCACGGCAGATACGCAGTATTTT. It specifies CASSRTGATADTQYF.

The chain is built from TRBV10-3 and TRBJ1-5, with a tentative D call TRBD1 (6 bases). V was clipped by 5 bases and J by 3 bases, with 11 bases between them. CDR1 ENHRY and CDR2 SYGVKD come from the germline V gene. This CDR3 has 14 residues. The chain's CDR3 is CAISPDRNNQPQHF. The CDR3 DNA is TGTGCCATCAGTCCCGACAGGAACAATCAGCCCCAGCATTTT.

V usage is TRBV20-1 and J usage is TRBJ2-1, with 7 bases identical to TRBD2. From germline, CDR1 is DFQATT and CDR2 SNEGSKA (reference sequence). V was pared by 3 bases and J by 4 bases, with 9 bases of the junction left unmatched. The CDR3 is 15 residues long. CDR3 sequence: CSASQRGRPYNEQFF. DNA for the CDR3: TGCAGTGCTAGCCAGCGGGGCCGCCCTTACAATGAGCAGTTCTTC.

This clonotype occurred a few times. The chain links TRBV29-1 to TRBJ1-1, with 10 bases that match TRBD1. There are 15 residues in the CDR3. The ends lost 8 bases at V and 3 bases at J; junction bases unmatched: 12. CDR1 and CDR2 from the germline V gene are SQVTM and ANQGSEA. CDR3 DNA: TGCAGCATCTTTGGGACAGGGGCCCGGGACACTGAAGCTTTCTTT. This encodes CSIFGTGARDTEAFF.

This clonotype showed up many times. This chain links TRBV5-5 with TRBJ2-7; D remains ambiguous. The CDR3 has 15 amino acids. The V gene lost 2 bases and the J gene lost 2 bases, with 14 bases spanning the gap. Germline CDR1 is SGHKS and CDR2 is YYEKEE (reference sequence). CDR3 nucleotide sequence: TGTGCCAGCAGCTTAGGTCGGTCGGAGACCTACGAGCAGTACTTC. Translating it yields CASSLGRSETYEQYF.

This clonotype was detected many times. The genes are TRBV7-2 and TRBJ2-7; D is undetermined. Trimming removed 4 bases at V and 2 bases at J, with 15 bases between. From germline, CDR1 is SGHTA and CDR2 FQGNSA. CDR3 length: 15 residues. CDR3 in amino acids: CASSSRAVTAYEQYF. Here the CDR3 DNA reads TGTGCCAGCAGCTCCCGGGCAGTTACCGCCTACGAGCAGTACTTC.

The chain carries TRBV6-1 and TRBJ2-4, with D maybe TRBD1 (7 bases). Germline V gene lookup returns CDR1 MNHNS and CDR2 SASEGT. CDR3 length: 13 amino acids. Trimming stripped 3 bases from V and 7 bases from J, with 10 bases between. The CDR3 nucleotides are TGTGCCAGCAGTGAGGCAGGGGGGAACATTCAGTACTTC. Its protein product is CASSEAGGNIQYF.

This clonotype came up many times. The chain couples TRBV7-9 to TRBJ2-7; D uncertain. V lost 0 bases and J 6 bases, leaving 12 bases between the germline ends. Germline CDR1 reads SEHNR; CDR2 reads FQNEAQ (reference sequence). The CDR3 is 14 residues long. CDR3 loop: CASSLAIQSGEQYF. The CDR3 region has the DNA TGTGCCAGCAGCTTAGCCATCCAGTCCGGCGAGCAGTACTTC.

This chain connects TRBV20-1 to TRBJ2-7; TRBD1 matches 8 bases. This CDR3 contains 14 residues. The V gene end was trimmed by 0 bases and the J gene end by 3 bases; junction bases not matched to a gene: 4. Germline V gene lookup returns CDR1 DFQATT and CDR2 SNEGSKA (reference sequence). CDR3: CSARDRTGHYEQYF. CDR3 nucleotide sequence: TGCAGTGCTAGAGATCGGACAGGGCACTACGAGCAGTACTTC.

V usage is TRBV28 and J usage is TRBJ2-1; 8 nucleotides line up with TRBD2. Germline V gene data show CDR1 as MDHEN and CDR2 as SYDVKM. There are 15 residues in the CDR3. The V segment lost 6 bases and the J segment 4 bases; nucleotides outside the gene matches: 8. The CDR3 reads CASSRGLANYNEQFF. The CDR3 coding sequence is TGTGCCAGCAGCCGAGGACTAGCAAATTACAATGAGCAGTTCTTC.

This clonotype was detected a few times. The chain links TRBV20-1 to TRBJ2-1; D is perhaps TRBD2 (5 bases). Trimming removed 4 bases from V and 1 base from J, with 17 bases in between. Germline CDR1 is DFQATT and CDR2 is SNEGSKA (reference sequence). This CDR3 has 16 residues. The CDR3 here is CSAIAKGGKSYNEQFF. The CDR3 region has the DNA TGCAGTGCTATAGCGAAGGGTGGAAAGTCCTACAATGAGCAGTTCTTC.

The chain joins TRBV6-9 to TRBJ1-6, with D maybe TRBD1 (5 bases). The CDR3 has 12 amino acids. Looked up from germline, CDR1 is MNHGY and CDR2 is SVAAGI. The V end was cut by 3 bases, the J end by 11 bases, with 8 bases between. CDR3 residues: CASSYREPPLHF. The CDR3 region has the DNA TGTGCCAGCAGTTACAGGGAACCACCCCTCCACTTT.

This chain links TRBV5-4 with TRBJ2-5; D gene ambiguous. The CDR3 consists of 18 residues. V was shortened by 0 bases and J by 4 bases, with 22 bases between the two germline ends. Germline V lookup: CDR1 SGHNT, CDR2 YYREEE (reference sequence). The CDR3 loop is CASSLERQPPVHGETQYF. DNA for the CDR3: TGTGCCAGCAGCTTGGAGCGCCAACCCCCGGTCCACGGAGAGACCCAGTACTTC.

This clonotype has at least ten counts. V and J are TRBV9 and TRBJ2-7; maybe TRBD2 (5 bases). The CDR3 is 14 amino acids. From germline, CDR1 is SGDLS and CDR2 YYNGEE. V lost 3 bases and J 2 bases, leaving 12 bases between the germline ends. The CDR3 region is CASSEAGSPYEQYF. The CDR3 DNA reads TGTGCCAGCAGCGAGGCGGGCAGCCCCTACGAGCAGTACTTC. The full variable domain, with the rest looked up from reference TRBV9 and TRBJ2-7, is DSGVTQTPKHLITATGQRVTLRCSPRSGDLSVYWYQQSLDQGLQFLIQYYNGEERAKGNILERFSAQQFPDLHSELNLSSLELGDSALYFCASSEAGSPYEQYFGPGTRLTVT.

CDR3 residues: CASGGGDYGYTF. The CDR3 nucleotides read TGTGCCAGCGGCGGCGGGGACTATGGCTACACCTTC. The chain couples TRBV25-1 to TRBJ1-2, with D unresolved. Germline V CDR1 and CDR2: MGHDK, SYGVNS. The V and J ends lost 8 bases and 3 bases respectively, with 10 bases between them. The CDR3 is 12 amino acids.

CDR3 bases: TGCGCCAGCAGCCAAGAAGCCTGGCGGTTTGGGCAGTACTTC. This gives the protein CASSQEAWRFGQYF. V and J are TRBV4-1 and TRBJ2-7; D is unresolved. The CDR3 is made up of 14 amino acids. Trimming shortened V by 0 bases and J by 9 bases, and 15 bases separated the two germline ends. The germline CDR1 and CDR2 sequences are MGHRA and YSYEKL.

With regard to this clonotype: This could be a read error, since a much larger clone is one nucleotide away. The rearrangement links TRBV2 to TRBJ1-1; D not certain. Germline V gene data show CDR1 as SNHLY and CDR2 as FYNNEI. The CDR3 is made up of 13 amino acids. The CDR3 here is CAGSVWGSTEAFF. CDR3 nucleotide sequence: TGTGCCGGCAGTGTTTGGGGATCCACTGAAGCTTTCTTT.

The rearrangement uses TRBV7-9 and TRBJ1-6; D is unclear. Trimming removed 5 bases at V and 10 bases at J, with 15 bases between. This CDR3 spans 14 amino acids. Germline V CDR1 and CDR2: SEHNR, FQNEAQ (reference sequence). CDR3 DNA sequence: TGTGCCAGCAGCCCAGACTATGAGGGATCACCCCTCCACTTT. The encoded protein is CASSPDYEGSPLHF.

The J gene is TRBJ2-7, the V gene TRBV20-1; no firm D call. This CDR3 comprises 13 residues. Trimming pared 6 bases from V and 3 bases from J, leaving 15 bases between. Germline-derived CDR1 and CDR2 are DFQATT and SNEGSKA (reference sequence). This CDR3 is CSAISGFNYEQYF. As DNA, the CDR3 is TGCAGTGCCATCTCCGGTTTCAACTACGAGCAGTACTTC.

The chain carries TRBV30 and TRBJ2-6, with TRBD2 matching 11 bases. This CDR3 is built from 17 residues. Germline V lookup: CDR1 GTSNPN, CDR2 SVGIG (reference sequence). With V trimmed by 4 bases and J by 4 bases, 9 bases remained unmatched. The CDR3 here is CAWTKGTSGLGANVLTF. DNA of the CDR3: TGTGCCTGGACTAAAGGGACTAGCGGACTGGGGGCCAACGTCCTGACTTTC. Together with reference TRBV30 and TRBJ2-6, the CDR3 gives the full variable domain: SQTIHQWPATLVQPVGSPLSLECTVEGTSNPNLYWYRQAAGRGLQLLFYSVGIGQISSEVPQNLSASRPQDRQFILSSKKLLLSDSGFYLCAWTKGTSGLGANVLTFGAGSRLTVL.

The CDR3 is CASSVVGSVSGANVLTF. The CDR3 coding sequence is TGTGCCAGCAGCGTAGTGGGATCCGTCTCTGGGGCCAACGTCCTGACTTTC. This chain links TRBV9 with TRBJ2-6; D is unclear. The germline CDR1 and CDR2 sequences are SGDLS and YYNGEE. Deletions cut 0 bases from V and 0 bases from J, with 10 bases between. The CDR3 runs to 17 residues.

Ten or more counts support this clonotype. The CDR3 sequence is CASSVDRVGNSPLHF. In DNA, the CDR3 is TGTGCCAGCAGCGTGGACAGGGTGGGTAATTCACCCCTCCACTTT. This chain joins TRBV9 and TRBJ1-6; 8 nucleotides line up with TRBD1. CDR3 size: 15 residues. CDR1 and CDR2 (germline): SGDLS, YYNGEE. The V segment lost 2 bases and the J segment 6 bases; nucleotides outside the gene matches: 4.